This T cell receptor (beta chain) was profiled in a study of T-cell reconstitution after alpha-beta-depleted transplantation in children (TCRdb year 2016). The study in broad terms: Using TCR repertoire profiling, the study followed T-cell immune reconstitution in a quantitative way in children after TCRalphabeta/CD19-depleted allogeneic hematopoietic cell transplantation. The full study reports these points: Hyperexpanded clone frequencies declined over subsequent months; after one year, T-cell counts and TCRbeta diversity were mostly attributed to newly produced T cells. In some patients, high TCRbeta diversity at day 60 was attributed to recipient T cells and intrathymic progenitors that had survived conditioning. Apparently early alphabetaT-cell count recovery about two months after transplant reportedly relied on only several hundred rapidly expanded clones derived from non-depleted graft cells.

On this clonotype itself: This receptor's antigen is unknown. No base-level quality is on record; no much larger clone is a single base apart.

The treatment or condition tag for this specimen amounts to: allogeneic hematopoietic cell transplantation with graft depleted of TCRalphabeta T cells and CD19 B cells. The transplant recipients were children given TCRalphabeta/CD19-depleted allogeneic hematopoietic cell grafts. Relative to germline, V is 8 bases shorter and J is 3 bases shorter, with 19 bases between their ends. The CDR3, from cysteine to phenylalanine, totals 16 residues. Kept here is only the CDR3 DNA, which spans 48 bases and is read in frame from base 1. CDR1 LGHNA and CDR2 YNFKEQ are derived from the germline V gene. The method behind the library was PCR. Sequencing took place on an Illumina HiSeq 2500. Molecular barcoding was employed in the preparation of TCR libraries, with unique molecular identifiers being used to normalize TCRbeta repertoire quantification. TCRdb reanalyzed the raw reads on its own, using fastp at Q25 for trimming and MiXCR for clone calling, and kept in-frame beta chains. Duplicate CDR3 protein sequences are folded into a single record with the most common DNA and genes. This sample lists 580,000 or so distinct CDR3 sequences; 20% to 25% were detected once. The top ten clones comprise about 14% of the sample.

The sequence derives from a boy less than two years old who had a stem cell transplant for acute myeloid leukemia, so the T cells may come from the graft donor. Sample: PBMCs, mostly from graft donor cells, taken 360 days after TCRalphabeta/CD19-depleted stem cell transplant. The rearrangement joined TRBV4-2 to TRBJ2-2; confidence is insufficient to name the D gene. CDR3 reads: CASATGHLRDTGELFF. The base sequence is TGTGCCAGCGCCACTGGGCATTTACGGGACACCGGGGAGCTGTTTTTT.